Shown below are 29 T cell receptor beta chains from a single sample sequenced in a study of cytomegalovirus exposure and HLA in healthy donors. The PCR contained 60 Vbeta and 13 Jbeta primers. The repertoire was sequenced with immunoSEQ multiplex PCR; TCRdb's copy has only in-frame clones and lacks some. Found here are approximately 160,000 clones, 77% of them singletons; the top ten hold 1.6%. Input material: PBMCs. These receptors were collected from a woman under 40 in good health and CMV-seronegative.

CDR3 region: CASTASGSDTQYF. CDR3 sequence (DNA): TGTGCCAGCACCGCTAGCGGGTCAGATACGCAGTATTTT. V usage is TRBV4-2 and J usage is TRBJ2-3; 8 positions agree with TRBD2. Trimming removed 7 bases from V and 4 bases from J; junction bases left unmatched: 4. Per germline, CDR1 LGHNA and CDR2 YNFKEQ. The CDR3 contains 13 residues.

The chain joins TRBV2 to TRBJ2-5; 8 positions match TRBD2. The V gene's germline CDR1 is SNHLY and CDR2 FYNNEI. CDR3 length: 15 amino acids. The V gene end was trimmed by 8 bases and the J gene end by 4 bases; junction bases not matched to a gene: 12. CDR3 in DNA: TGTGCCAGCCATCCTAGCGGGCTTACCTCAGAGACCCAGTACTTC. This encodes CASHPSGLTSETQYF.

This chain joins TRBV6-5 and TRBJ2-3; D call uncertain. The CDR3 has 13 residues. Per germline, CDR1 MNHEY and CDR2 SVGAGI. Between the trimmed V and J ends, which lost 5 bases and 0 bases, there was a span of 6 bases. In DNA form, the CDR3 reads TGTGCCAGCAGTGAGGAAAGCACAGATACGCAGTATTTT. Protein: CASSEESTDTQYF.

The rearrangement joins TRBV27 to TRBJ1-4, with TRBD1 identical over 7 bases. V shed 6 bases, J shed 7 bases, and the junction held 17 bases outside the gene matches. CDR1 and CDR2 (germline): MNHEY, SMNVEV (reference sequence). The CDR3 covers 17 residues. The CDR3 DNA reads as TGTGCCAGCAGATCTTCGGCTACAGGGGCTGGGGGTGAAAAACTGTTTTTT. This codes for CASRSSATGAGGEKLFF.

The chain is built from TRBV28 and TRBJ1-6; D call uncertain. V lost 7 bases and J 14 bases, leaving 15 bases between the germline ends. CDR3 length: 12 amino acids. CDR1 is MDHEN and CDR2 is SYDVKM in the germline V gene. CDR3 sequence: CASTPRFGALHF. In DNA, the CDR3 is TGTGCCAGCACTCCCAGGTTCGGGGCCCTCCACTTT.

In its sample, this clone was seen once. The genes are TRBV19 and TRBJ1-2; tentative D call: TRBD1 (5 bases). The V gene's germline CDR1 is LNHDA and CDR2 SQIVND (reference sequence). Trimming pared 3 bases from V and 4 bases from J, leaving 12 bases between. The length of the CDR3 is 14 residues. CDR3 protein: CASSMLGGVYGYTF. In DNA form, the CDR3 reads TGTGCCAGTAGTATGCTGGGGGGGGTCTATGGCTACACCTTC.

This clone has only one observation. The chain recombines TRBV7-6 with TRBJ2-3; 10 positions agree with TRBD2. V shed 5 bases, J shed 5 bases, and the junction held 10 bases outside the gene matches. The germline V gene has CDR1 SGHVS and CDR2 FNYEAQ. The CDR3 has 16 amino acids. The CDR3 region has the DNA TGTGCCAGCAGCCCCGAGCGGGAGGGCCTCGGAGATACGCAGTATTTT. Protein sequence: CASSPEREGLGDTQYF.

V is TRBV15 and J is TRBJ1-5; D not certain. V lost 0 bases and J lost 8, with 8 bases in between. CDR1 and CDR2 (germline): LNHNV, YYDKDF (reference sequence). The CDR3 length is 13 residues. The chain's CDR3 is CATSRDLREPQHF. DNA of the CDR3: TGTGCCACCAGCAGAGATCTGAGGGAGCCCCAGCATTTT.

The DNA of the CDR3 is TGTGCCAGCTCACCACCGGAGGGTAACGCTCAGCCCCAGCATTTT. Translation: CASSPPEGNAQPQHF. The chain carries TRBV18 and TRBJ1-5; no clear D gene. CDR3 size: 15 residues. The V end was cut by 0 bases, the J end by 6 bases, with 12 bases between. Germline V CDR1 and CDR2: KGHSH, LQKENI. Full variable domain (missing parts from reference TRBV18 and TRBJ1-5): NAGVMQNPRHLVRRRGQEARLRCSPMKGHSHVYWYRQLPEEGLKFMVYLQKENIIDESGMPKERFSAEFPKEGPSILRIQQVVRGDSAAYFCASSPPEGNAQPQHFGDGTRLSIL.

This clone has only a few counts. The chain has TRBV27 and TRBJ1-1; TRBD1 matches at 10 bases. The CDR3 length is 15 residues. Per germline, CDR1 MNHEY and CDR2 SMNVEV (reference sequence). V gave up 7 bases and J gave up 5 bases; unmatched junction bases: 10. The CDR3 sequence: CASNLRQGARTEAFF. DNA of the CDR3: TGTGCCAGCAACCTGCGACAGGGGGCGAGGACTGAAGCTTTCTTT.

With respect to this clone: At one end the junction does not follow the germline gene, possibly because of a read error. The chain carries TRBV4-1 and TRBJ2-4, with D possibly TRBD2 on 6 matching bases. The germline V gene encodes CDR1 MGHRA and CDR2 YSYEKL. The CDR3 contains 13 residues. In nucleotides, the CDR3 is TGCGCCAGCAGTCAAGCCCAACTAGCTATTCAGTACTTC. Translating it yields CASSQAQLAIQYF.

The chain is built from TRBV12-5 and TRBJ2-7; 10 nucleotides align to TRBD1. Germline V CDR1 and CDR2: LGHNT, FRNRAP. The CDR3 covers 16 residues. With V trimmed by 3 bases and J by 4 bases, 9 bases remained unmatched. The chain's CDR3 is CASGFAGTGVIYEQYF. The CDR3 DNA is TGTGCTAGTGGTTTTGCCGGGACAGGGGTAATTTACGAGCAGTACTTC.

The V gene is TRBV30, the J gene TRBJ1-6, with D unresolved. V shed 5 bases and J shed 7 bases, with 9 bases lying between them. CDR1 is GTSNPN and CDR2 is SVGIG in the germline V gene (reference sequence). The CDR3 has 12 amino acids. The CDR3 sequence: CAWGLINSPLHF. Written as DNA, the CDR3 is TGTGCCTGGGGACTCATAAATTCACCCCTCCACTTT.

The CDR3: CASSPTTGQDKTQYF. CDR3 nucleotide sequence: TGTGCCAGCAGCCCAACGACCGGACAGGACAAGACCCAGTACTTC. The gene calls are TRBV13 and TRBJ2-5; 7 bases are shared with TRBD1. V was clipped by 5 bases and J by 6 bases; unmatched bases: 12. Germline-derived CDR1 and CDR2 are PRHDT and FYEKMQ (reference sequence). This CDR3 is built from 15 residues. Supplemented by reference TRBV13 and TRBJ2-5, the full variable domain reads AAGVIQSPRHLIKEKRETATLKCYPIPRHDTVYWYQQGPGQDPQFLISFYEKMQSDKGSIPDRFSAQQFSDYHSELNMSSLELGDSALYFCASSPTTGQDKTQYFGPGTRLLVL.

This clone turned up a few times. The chain joins TRBV10-3 to TRBJ2-7, with D possibly matching TRBD1 (6 bases). V shed 3 bases and J shed 7 bases, with 13 bases lying between them. Germline assignment: CDR1 ENHRY and CDR2 SYGVKD. The CDR3 runs to 13 residues. In DNA, the CDR3 is TGTGCCATCAGTGAACTAACAGGGAGTGAGCAGTACTTC. Translation gives CAISELTGSEQYF.

The genes are TRBV5-6 and TRBJ2-7, with 9 bases lining up with TRBD1. This CDR3 contains 15 residues. Germline assignment: CDR1 SGHDT and CDR2 YYEEEE. V was clipped by 0 bases and J by 6 bases; unmatched bases: 7. The CDR3 protein is CASSLGGQGIGEQYF. CDR3 bases: TGTGCCAGCAGCTTGGGTGGACAGGGGATAGGCGAGCAGTACTTC.

The J gene is TRBJ2-7, the V gene TRBV29-1; possibly TRBD1 for D (5 bases). This CDR3 is built from 13 residues. Per the germline V gene, CDR1 is SQVTM and CDR2 is ANQGSEA. The V end was cut by 5 bases, the J end by 0 bases, with 11 bases between. The CDR3 spells CSVHQDNSYEQYF. The CDR3 DNA reads TGCAGCGTTCACCAGGACAACTCCTACGAGCAGTACTTC.

The chain has TRBV30 and TRBJ2-3; 16 positions agree with TRBD2. Germline CDR1 and CDR2: GTSNPN and SVGIG (reference sequence). The CDR3 runs to 15 residues. The V and J ends lost 5 bases and 6 bases, in that order; junction bases with no gene match: 5. The CDR3 spells CAWSPGLAGGDTQYF. The CDR3, as DNA: TGTGCCTGGTCCCCGGGACTAGCGGGAGGGGATACGCAGTATTTT. The entire variable domain, with the rest obtained from reference TRBV30 and TRBJ2-3, is as follows: SQTIHQWPATLVQPVGSPLSLECTVEGTSNPNLYWYRQAAGRGLQLLFYSVGIGQISSEVPQNLSASRPQDRQFILSSKKLLLSDSGFYLCAWSPGLAGGDTQYFGPGTRLTVL.

V usage is TRBV5-8 and J usage is TRBJ2-3; perhaps TRBD1 as D (5 bases). CDR1 and CDR2 from the germline V gene are SGHTS and YDEGEE. The CDR3 extends over 16 amino acids. Trimming took off 4 bases at V and 5 bases at J, with 20 bases between the two ends. The CDR3 region is CASSQGALAVGDTQYF. The CDR3 DNA is TGTGCCAGCAGCCAGGGTGCACTGGCGGTAGGAGATACGCAGTATTTT.

The chain has TRBV11-2 and TRBJ2-7, with 8 nucleotides matching TRBD1. Per germline, CDR1 SGHAT and CDR2 FQNNGV. The trim removed 5 bases at V and 6 bases at J, leaving 6 bases unmatched. The CDR3 totals 13 residues. The CDR3 DNA reads as TGTGCCAGCAGCATGGACAGGGACCGCGAGCAGTACTTC. Its translation is CASSMDRDREQYF.

This chain connects TRBV13 to TRBJ2-2; D is unresolved. The V end was cut by 2 bases, the J end by 0 bases, with 10 bases between. There are 16 residues in the CDR3. In germline, CDR1 is PRHDT, CDR2 FYEKMQ (reference sequence). CDR3 residues: CASSLLELTNTGELFF. The CDR3 coding sequence is TGTGCCAGCAGCTTACTCGAACTCACGAACACCGGGGAGCTGTTTTTT.

V is TRBV27 and J is TRBJ2-1; D may be TRBD2 (5 bases). The CDR3 is made up of 15 amino acids. CDR1 is MNHEY, CDR2 SMNVEV, per germline (reference sequence). Trimming left V 3 bases short and J 4 bases short, with 13 bases between. The CDR3 is CASSLTGKLYNEQFF. Here the CDR3 DNA reads TGTGCCAGCAGTTTGACCGGGAAGCTATACAATGAGCAGTTCTTC.

This chain links TRBV5-1 with TRBJ2-3; TRBD1 matches at 7 bases. Germline V gene data show CDR1 as SGHRS and CDR2 as YFSETQ. This CDR3 region has 14 residues. The J segment lost 5 bases and the V segment lost 0 bases, leaving 3 bases of the junction unmatched. CDR3 in amino acids: CASSLGQGQDTQYF. The CDR3 DNA is TGCGCCAGCAGCTTGGGACAGGGTCAAGATACGCAGTATTTT.

This chain connects TRBV27 to TRBJ1-2; 7 bases align to TRBD1. The CDR3 runs to 12 residues. V lost 8 bases to trimming and J lost 4 bases; unmatched junction nucleotides: 4. Germline CDR1 is MNHEY and CDR2 is SMNVEV (reference sequence). For the CDR3, the DNA is TGTGCCAGCGGGGGGACAGTCTATGGCTACACCTTC. It codes for CASGGTVYGYTF.

Points on this clone: Other DNA sequences in the sample encode the same CDR3. The chain links TRBV7-2 to TRBJ2-3; weak D call: TRBD1 (6 bases). Germline V gene data show CDR1 as SGHTA and CDR2 as FQGNSA. V gave up 5 bases and J gave up 1 base, with 7 bases separating them. CDR3 length: 13 residues. The CDR3 loop is CASSPGGTDTQYF. CDR3 nucleotide sequence: TGTGCCAGCAGCCCAGGGGGCACAGATACGCAGTATTTT.

The chain has TRBV6-1 and TRBJ2-7; possibly TRBD2 for D (6 bases). Germline CDR1 is MNHNS and CDR2 is SASEGT. V lost 0 bases and J 4 bases, leaving 7 bases between the germline ends. The CDR3 loop spans 13 amino acids. This chain's CDR3 is CASSEAREYEQYF. The CDR3 DNA is TGTGCCAGCAGTGAAGCGCGGGAATACGAGCAGTACTTC.

V and J are TRBV30 and TRBJ2-3; weak D call: TRBD2 (6 bases). CDR3 length equals 13 residues. V dropped 4 bases and J dropped 7 bases, with 15 bases sitting between them. The germline V gene has CDR1 GTSNPN and CDR2 SVGIG (reference sequence). The CDR3 spells CAWNLLGRHTQYF. DNA of the CDR3: TGTGCCTGGAATCTTCTCGGGAGACATACGCAGTATTTT.

This clone showed up just once. The V call is TRBV4-3, the J call TRBJ2-2; D possibly corresponds to TRBD2 (5 bases). The CDR3 is 14 residues long. Germline CDR1 reads LGHNA; CDR2 reads YSLEER. V lost 1 base, J lost 7 bases, and 10 bases lay in between. The CDR3 loop reads CASSQGREGGELFF. Written as DNA, the CDR3 is TGCGCCAGCAGCCAAGGGCGCGAGGGCGGGGAGCTGTTTTTT.

The gene calls are TRBV5-1 and TRBJ2-5; the match to TRBD2 covers 8 bases. This CDR3 comprises 15 residues. From germline, CDR1 is SGHRS and CDR2 YFSETQ. The V segment lost 1 base and the J segment 0 bases; nucleotides outside the gene matches: 2. The CDR3 bases are TGCGCCAGCAGCTTGATGACTAGCGACCAAGAGACCCAGTACTTC. As protein: CASSLMTSDQETQYF.